Each of the 16 T cell receptor beta chains below was sequenced from the same sample in a study of CD8 T cells in ankylosing spondylitis. Using its own MiXCR run on the 5' RACE reads, TCRdb lists one record per CDR3 protein. The data hold about 800,000 distinct CDR3 sequences, with about 11% observed a single time. Antigens for these TCRs are unknown. Study results and limitations: Ankylosing spondylitis blood appeared to be characterized by a TCR beta motif of 8 or 9 highly homologous variants.

The specimen was blood, either unsorted or a sorted T cell fraction (not recorded which). The receptor source for this set is a male donor with ankylosing spondylitis.

V gene TRBV20-1 combines with J gene TRBJ1-5; D may be TRBD1 (5 bases). Per the germline V gene, CDR1 is DFQATT and CDR2 is SNEGSKA (reference sequence). This CDR3 is 15 amino acids long. V was shortened by 6 bases and J by 5 bases, with 20 bases between the two germline ends. The CDR3 sequence is CSALYKGRGDQPQHF. In DNA form, the CDR3 reads TGCAGTGCCCTCTATAAGGGGCGGGGCGATCAGCCCCAGCATTTT.

The J gene is TRBJ1-1, the V gene TRBV10-2; TRBD1 is a possible D gene (6 bases). The CDR3 is made up of 12 amino acids. V shed 3 bases and J shed 12 bases, with 14 bases lying between them. Germline V gives CDR1 WSHSY, CDR2 SAAADI. Written as DNA, the CDR3 is TGCGCCAGCAGTGACCCGGCAGGGGAGCCTTTCTTT. Translation: CASSDPAGEPFF.

A few counts support this clonotype. V usage is TRBV7-9 and J usage is TRBJ1-6; possible D gene TRBD1, 5 bases. The CDR3 is 15 amino acids. The V and J ends lost 2 bases and 9 bases respectively, with 14 bases between them. Looked up from germline, CDR1 is SEHNR and CDR2 is FQNEAQ (reference sequence). Here the CDR3 reads CASSLTGGVSSPLHF. Written as DNA, the CDR3 is TGTGCCAGCAGCTTAACCGGGGGAGTCAGTTCACCCCTCCACTTT.

The genes are TRBV5-6 and TRBJ1-3, with 10 bases lining up with TRBD1. Trimming removed 5 bases from V and 4 bases from J; junction bases left unmatched: 12. Germline loops: CDR1 SGHDT, CDR2 YYEEEE. The CDR3 loop spans 17 amino acids. This CDR3 is CASSRITGTGVGNTIYF. For the CDR3, the DNA is TGTGCCAGCAGTCGGATAACCGGGACAGGGGTCGGAAACACCATATATTTT.

This clonotype was picked up many times. For the CDR3, the DNA is TGCGCCAGCAGCAGACCGCTAGCGGGAGGAACCAATGAGCAGTTCTTC. Residues: CASSRPLAGGTNEQFF. The V call is TRBV5-1, the J call TRBJ2-1; 11 nucleotides line up with TRBD2. Germline loops: CDR1 SGHRS, CDR2 YFSETQ. The CDR3 runs to 16 residues. V lost 4 bases, J lost 6 bases, and 9 bases stayed unmatched.

This clonotype was found many times. This rearrangement joins TRBV4-2 to TRBJ1-2; a possible D gene is TRBD1 (5 bases). V was trimmed by 0 bases and J by 6 bases, leaving 23 bases between them. Germline-derived CDR1 and CDR2 are LGHNA and YNFKEQ. The CDR3 length is 18 residues. The CDR3 coding sequence is TGTGCCAGCAGCCAAGACCTGGGGGGAAAGGTGTATCGGAATGGCTACACCTTC. Its protein product is CASSQDLGGKVYRNGYTF.

V gene TRBV7-9 combines with J gene TRBJ1-2, with 7 positions matching TRBD1. V lost 2 bases, J lost 6 bases, and 6 bases stayed unmatched. Germline lookup yields CDR1 SEHNR and CDR2 FQNEAQ (reference sequence). CDR3 length equals 14 residues. DNA of the CDR3: TGTGCCAGCAGCTTAAACGACAGGGCGAATGGCTACACCTTC. It specifies CASSLNDRANGYTF.

The chain is built from TRBV7-2 and TRBJ2-1; D is unclear. The ends were cut back, 6 bases at V and 7 bases at J, with 16 bases in the middle. The CDR3 sequence is 14 residues long. Germline CDR1 SGHTA, CDR2 FQGNSA. CDR3 DNA sequence: TGTGCCAGCAGTTACCCGGGCCACCAAAATGAGCAGTTCTTC. It is translated as CASSYPGHQNEQFF. The full variable domain, with the rest looked up from reference TRBV7-2 and TRBJ2-1, is GAGVSQSPSNKVTEKGKDVELRCDPISGHTALYWYRQSLGQGLEFLIYFQGNSAPDKSGLPSDRFSAERTGGSVSTLTIQRTQQEDSAVYLCASSYPGHQNEQFFGPGTRLTVL.

This chain links TRBV12-3 or TRBV12-4 with TRBJ1-4; possibly TRBD1 for D (6 bases). This CDR3 is 14 amino acids long. Deletions cut 1 base from V and 7 bases from J, with 10 bases between. The CDR3 bases are TGTGCCAGCAGTTTAGGACAGGTCTTTGAAAAACTGTTTTTT. This gives the protein CASSLGQVFEKLFF.

The sample holds many counts of this clonotype. The chain couples TRBV20-1 to TRBJ2-1, with D unresolved. V dropped 3 bases and J dropped 4 bases, with 1 base sitting between them. The CDR3 length is 10 residues. Per the germline V gene, CDR1 is DFQATT and CDR2 is SNEGSKA (reference sequence). As DNA, the CDR3 is TGCAGTGCTAGTTACAATGAGCAGTTCTTC. This translates into CSASYNEQFF.

This clonotype was recorded a few times. The chain couples TRBV10-1 to TRBJ2-1; 10 positions match TRBD2. The CDR3 spans 16 residues. Trimming at V came to 4 bases and at J to 5 bases, leaving 8 bases not matched to a gene. Germline-derived CDR1 and CDR2 are WNHNN and SYGVQD (reference sequence). The chain's CDR3 is CASSAELAGEDNEQFF. CDR3 sequence (DNA): TGCGCCAGCAGTGCCGAGCTAGCGGGAGAGGACAATGAGCAGTTCTTC.

The chain links TRBV7-2 to TRBJ2-5; D might be TRBD1 (6 bases). V dropped 5 bases and J dropped 4 bases, with 17 bases sitting between them. The V gene's germline CDR1 is SGHTA and CDR2 FQGNSA. CDR3 size: 15 residues. This chain's CDR3 is CASSPHRTRGETQYF. In nucleotides, the CDR3 is TGTGCCAGCAGCCCCCACCGGACCAGGGGAGAGACCCAGTACTTC.

This clonotype was counted only a few times. The chain couples TRBV12-3 or TRBV12-4 to TRBJ1-1; D is ambiguous. The CDR3 sequence is 18 residues long. The V and J ends lost 2 bases and 1 base respectively, with 20 bases between them. For the CDR3, the DNA is TGTGCCAGCAGTTTATACGGTATGCGGATGGTTGCGAACACTGAAGCTTTCTTT. Translating it yields CASSLYGMRMVANTEAFF.

This clonotype showed up just a few times. This chain links TRBV5-1 with TRBJ2-7, with 8 bases fitting TRBD2. Trimming cost V 4 bases and J 2 bases; bases outside gene matches: 8. The germline V gene encodes CDR1 SGHRS and CDR2 YFSETQ. This CDR3 comprises 15 residues. Here the CDR3 DNA reads TGCGCCAGCAGCCACGGACTAGCAGATCCCTACGAGCAGTACTTC. Translation: CASSHGLADPYEQYF.

The J gene is TRBJ2-1, the V gene TRBV20-1; 7 bases are a match to TRBD2. The germline V gene encodes CDR1 DFQATT and CDR2 SNEGSKA (reference sequence). The trim removed 3 bases at V and 0 bases at J, leaving 11 bases unmatched. The length of the CDR3 is 17 residues. The CDR3 protein is CSASPEIGGGSYNEQFF. The DNA of the CDR3 is TGCAGTGCTAGTCCGGAGATAGGCGGGGGCTCCTACAATGAGCAGTTCTTC.

This clonotype was seen only a few times. This chain joins TRBV20-1 and TRBJ2-1; 12 bases align to TRBD2. Germline-derived CDR1 and CDR2 are DFQATT and SNEGSKA (reference sequence). V trimming: 6 bases; J trimming: 0 bases; junction bases outside the gene matches: 6. CDR3 size: 16 residues. In DNA form, the CDR3 reads TGCAGTGCCTGGACTAGCGGGGCTTTCTCCTACAATGAGCAGTTCTTC. Protein product: CSAWTSGAFSYNEQFF.